The 16 T cell receptor beta chains listed next were all sequenced from one sample in a study of blood T cell repertoires in COVID-19. The protocol was immunoSEQ multiplex PCR, while the TCRdb copy is restricted to in-frame clones and leaves out a portion. This sample has some 120,000 clones, with roughly 80% found just once. The sequenced sample consisted of peripheral blood. The receptors derive from a woman between 45 and 65 years old with acute or convalescent COVID-19.

This chain uses TRBV7-9 with TRBJ2-2; the D gene is possibly TRBD2 (7 bases). V lost 3 bases, J lost 4 bases, and 12 bases lay in between. The CDR3 is 15 amino acids. Looked up from germline, CDR1 is SEHNR and CDR2 is FQNEAQ (reference sequence). The CDR3 sequence: CASSFGGGVTGELFF. Written as DNA, the CDR3 is TGTGCCAGCAGCTTTGGCGGGGGCGTCACCGGGGAGCTGTTTTTT.

This clone was found once. V usage is TRBV7-2 and J usage is TRBJ1-5; TRBD1 aligns across 8 bases. This CDR3 spans 15 amino acids. Germline V gene lookup returns CDR1 SGHTA and CDR2 FQGNSA. Trimming at V came to 5 bases and at J to 1 base, leaving 4 bases not matched to a gene. The CDR3 sequence is CASSAGQGSNQPQHF. DNA of the CDR3: TGTGCCAGCAGCGCCGGACAGGGCAGCAATCAGCCCCAGCATTTT.

The chain is built from TRBV20-1 and TRBJ2-2, with 12 nucleotides matching TRBD2. The germline V gene encodes CDR1 DFQATT and CDR2 SNEGSKA (reference sequence). This CDR3 contains 15 residues. Germline trimming cut 3 bases from V and 3 bases from J; bases unmatched to any gene: 2. CDR3 in amino acids: CSASRLAGDTGELFF. The DNA of the CDR3 is TGCAGTGCTAGTCGACTAGCGGGAGACACCGGGGAGCTGTTTTTT.

A few counts support this clone. The chain employs TRBV4-1 and TRBJ2-1, with a possible D match to TRBD1 (6 bases). CDR1 is MGHRA and CDR2 is YSYEKL in the germline V gene. The CDR3 sequence is 16 residues long. V was trimmed by 5 bases and J by 1 base, leaving 15 bases between them. In nucleotides, the CDR3 is TGCGCCAGCAGCGTACAGGGAGTTGGTTCCTACAATGAGCAGTTCTTC. Translation: CASSVQGVGSYNEQFF.

The rearrangement uses TRBV19 and TRBJ1-5; TRBD1 matches at 8 bases. The CDR3 runs to 15 residues. Germline CDR1 reads LNHDA; CDR2 reads SQIVND (reference sequence). V gave up 4 bases and J gave up 4 bases; unmatched junction bases: 6. CDR3 region: CASSTGQGFNQPQHF. CDR3 coding DNA: TGTGCCAGTAGTACCGGACAGGGTTTTAATCAGCCCCAGCATTTT.

The V call is TRBV5-6, the J call TRBJ2-7; 9 bases are a match to TRBD2. This CDR3 has 15 residues. V trimming: 5 bases; J trimming: 3 bases; junction bases outside the gene matches: 9. CDR1 and CDR2 (germline): SGHDT, YYEEEE. For the CDR3, the DNA is TGTGCCAGCAGTCTTCTAGCGGGGCCGAACTACGAGCAGTACTTC. Its translation: CASSLLAGPNYEQYF.

This sequence joins TRBV11-3 and TRBJ1-2; 8 bases are shared with TRBD1. Germline lookup yields CDR1 SGHNT and CDR2 YENEEA. The CDR3 spans 19 residues. With 4 bases clipped from V and 4 bases from J, the junction kept 20 bases outside the gene matches. In nucleotides, the CDR3 is TGTGCCAGCAGCTCGTACCGGGACAGGCGGAGGGGTGGATCCTATGGCTACACCTTC. Its translation: CASSSYRDRRRGGSYGYTF.

The chain couples TRBV10-1 to TRBJ2-2; D is unclear. V was trimmed by 2 bases and J by 0 bases, leaving 7 bases between them. Per germline, CDR1 WNHNN and CDR2 SYGVQD (reference sequence). This CDR3 region has 15 residues. In DNA, the CDR3 is TGCGCCAGCAGTGAGCCCGGAGCGAACACCGGGGAGCTGTTTTTT. Residues: CASSEPGANTGELFF.

The chain uses TRBV5-1 and TRBJ2-3; a weak D match, TRBD2 (5 bases). The CDR3 runs to 15 residues. Between the trimmed V and J ends, which lost 4 bases and 2 bases, there was a span of 14 bases. CDR1 and CDR2 (germline): SGHRS, YFSETQ. Written as DNA, the CDR3 is TGCGCCAGCAGCCGCCCGAAGGGAGACACAGATACGCAGTATTTT. Its translation: CASSRPKGDTDTQYF.

The rearrangement links TRBV5-4 to TRBJ1-6; 8 nucleotides agree with TRBD1. The CDR3 is 14 residues long. With V trimmed by 5 bases and J by 7 bases, 5 bases remained unmatched. Germline V gene sequence: CDR1 SGHNT, CDR2 YYREEE (reference sequence). The CDR3 spells CASRDRETNSPLHF. CDR3 sequence (DNA): TGTGCCAGCAGGGACAGGGAAACCAATTCACCCCTCCACTTT.

The chain has TRBV2 and TRBJ1-1; 9 nucleotides line up with TRBD1. The CDR3 is made up of 13 amino acids. The germline V gene encodes CDR1 SNHLY and CDR2 FYNNEI. The V segment lost 6 bases and the J segment 5 bases; nucleotides outside the gene matches: 4. CDR3 in DNA: TGTGCCAGCAGACAGGGGGCTAATACTGAAGCTTTCTTT. Residues: CASRQGANTEAFF.

Here the CDR3 reads CASRGDRGGYEQYF. The CDR3 DNA is TGCGCCAGCAGGGGGGACAGGGGGGGCTACGAGCAGTACTTC. The V call is TRBV10-2, the J call TRBJ2-7; 11 nucleotides line up with TRBD1. Trimming took 6 bases from V and 3 from J; bases not matched to a gene: 4. This CDR3 has 14 amino acids. Germline CDR1 is WSHSY and CDR2 is SAAADI.

This clone was counted once. The chain carries TRBV3-1 (or the pseudogene TRBV3-2) and TRBJ2-7; TRBD1 aligns across 8 bases. The CDR3 sequence is 15 residues long. V shed 1 base and J 6 bases; nucleotides not matched to a gene: 8. Germline V gene data show CDR1 as LGHDT and CDR2 as YNNKEL (reference sequence). The chain's CDR3 is CASSQAGQGLVEQYF. The DNA of the CDR3 is TGTGCCAGCAGCCAAGCCGGACAGGGTCTCGTCGAGCAGTACTTC.

The chain recombines TRBV18 with TRBJ2-5, with D tentatively TRBD2 (5 bases). Germline assignment: CDR1 KGHSH and CDR2 LQKENI. V was pared by 1 base and J by 2 bases, with 8 bases between. The CDR3 loop spans 14 amino acids. The CDR3, as DNA: TGTGCCAGCTCACCACGGGGAGAGCAAGAGACCCAGTACTTC. The encoded protein is CASSPRGEQETQYF.

CDR3 sequence: CASSSGPRRLYEQYF. The CDR3 bases are TGTGCCAGCAGTTCCGGGCCTCGGAGGCTCTACGAGCAGTACTTC. V is TRBV7-2 and J is TRBJ2-7, with a possible D match to TRBD2 (5 bases). The CDR3 spans 15 residues. The ends were cut back, 6 bases at V and 3 bases at J, with 18 bases in the middle. In germline, CDR1 is SGHTA, CDR2 FQGNSA.

V usage is TRBV7-2 and J usage is TRBJ2-1; D unclear. The germline V and J ends were trimmed by 4 bases and 8 bases, with 12 bases remaining between them. CDR3 size: 13 residues. CDR1 is SGHTA, CDR2 FQGNSA, per germline. The CDR3 here is CASSSTRPDEQFF. In nucleotides, the CDR3 is TGTGCCAGCAGCTCTACCAGGCCGGATGAGCAGTTCTTC.